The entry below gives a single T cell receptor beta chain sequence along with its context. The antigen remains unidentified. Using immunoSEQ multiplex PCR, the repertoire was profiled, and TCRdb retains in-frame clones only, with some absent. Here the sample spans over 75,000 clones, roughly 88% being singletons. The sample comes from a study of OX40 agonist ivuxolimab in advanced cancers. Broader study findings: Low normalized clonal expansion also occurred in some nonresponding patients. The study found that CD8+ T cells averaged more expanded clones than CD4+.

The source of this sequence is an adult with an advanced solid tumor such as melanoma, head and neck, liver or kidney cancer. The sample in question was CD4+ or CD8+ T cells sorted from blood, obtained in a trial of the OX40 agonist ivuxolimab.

The CDR3 sequence: CASSSGNTIYF. The DNA for the CDR3 is TGTGCCAGTAGTTCCGGAAACACCATATATTTT. The V gene is TRBV19, the J gene TRBJ1-3; D ambiguous. Germline lookup yields CDR1 LNHDA and CDR2 SQIVND (reference sequence). The germline V and J ends were trimmed by 5 bases and 4 bases, with 3 bases remaining between them. CDR3 length: 11 amino acids.